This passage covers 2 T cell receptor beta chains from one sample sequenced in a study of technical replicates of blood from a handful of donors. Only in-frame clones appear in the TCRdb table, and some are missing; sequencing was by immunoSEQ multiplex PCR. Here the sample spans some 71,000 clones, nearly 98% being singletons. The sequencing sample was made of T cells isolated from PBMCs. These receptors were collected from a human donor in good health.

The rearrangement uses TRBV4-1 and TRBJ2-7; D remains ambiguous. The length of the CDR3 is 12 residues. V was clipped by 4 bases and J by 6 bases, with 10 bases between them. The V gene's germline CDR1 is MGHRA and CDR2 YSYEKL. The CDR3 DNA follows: TGCGCCAGCAGCCCCCTGTCCGGCGAGCAGTACTTC. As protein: CASSPLSGEQYF.

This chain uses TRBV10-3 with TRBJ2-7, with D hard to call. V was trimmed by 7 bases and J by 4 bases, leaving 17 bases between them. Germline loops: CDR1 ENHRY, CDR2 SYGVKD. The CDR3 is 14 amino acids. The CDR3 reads CAITETLRVYEQYF. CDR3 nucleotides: TGTGCCATCACCGAGACGCTACGGGTATACGAGCAGTACTTC.